A selection of T cell receptor beta chains follows, all from one sample in a study of blood T cell repertoires in COVID-19. Clones were read by immunoSEQ multiplex PCR, and TCRdb kept only the in-frame ones, dropping some. Counted here are about 67,000 clones, approximately 87% occurring once; the ten biggest clones make up 1% to 1.5%. Sequencing used peripheral blood. The receptor source for this set is a woman aged 60-75 years with acute or convalescent COVID-19. Both conserved end residues are trimmed from each CDR3. Fields, in order: V gene, J gene, CDR3 protein.

V: TRBV19; J: TRBJ1-6; CDR3: ASSLMTGANSPLH
V: TRBV14; J: TRBJ2-1; CDR3: ASSQRTSGSGVNEQF
V: TRBV18; J: TRBJ2-5; CDR3: ASSTGQRETQY
V: TRBV6-1; J: TRBJ1-6; CDR3: ASSGQGVRTRAVTTPLH
V: TRBV19; J: TRBJ1-2; CDR3: AIGPVPPGDYGYT
V: TRBV2; J: TRBJ2-5; CDR3: ASDREETQY
V: TRBV6-5; J: TRBJ1-6; CDR3: ASRPTGFNSPLH
V: TRBV18; J: TRBJ2-2; CDR3: ASSPRRATTYEELF
V: TRBV4-1; J: TRBJ1-1; CDR3: ASSQVSSSNTEAF
V: TRBV6-1; J: TRBJ1-2; CDR3: ASSEALYSNYGYT
V: TRBV4-1; J: TRBJ1-4; CDR3: ASSQVGTANEKLF
V: TRBV7-9; J: TRBJ1-2; CDR3: ASSPTGGAGGYT
V: TRBV19; J: TRBJ1-2; CDR3: ASSPGKGYGYT
V: TRBV30; J: TRBJ2-2; CDR3: AWSSLLDAGELF
V: TRBV21-1; J: TRBJ1-5; CDR3: ASSRGDWGGCNQPQH
V: TRBV4-3; J: TRBJ2-1; CDR3: ASSRTSLYNEQF
V: TRBV7-9; J: TRBJ2-2; CDR3: ASSAPLLAGEVTGELF
V: TRBV12-3/TRBV12-4; J: TRBJ1-1; CDR3: ASTVTGGVAF
V: TRBV25-1; J: TRBJ2-5; CDR3: ASSEFNWDRGRETQY
V: TRBV7-8; J: TRBJ1-1; CDR3: ASSPDRQGVIQNTEAF
V: TRBV5-4; J: TRBJ2-1; CDR3: ASSLPGLLSYNEQF
V: TRBV4-3; J: TRBJ2-1; CDR3: ASSRGGRDRVGNEQF
V: TRBV11-2; J: TRBJ1-6; CDR3: ASSLAGPNSPLH
V: TRBV9; J: TRBJ1-2; CDR3: ASSVGPGQGALNYGYT
V: TRBV10-2; J: TRBJ1-2; CDR3: ASTDLRQGEDYGYT
V: TRBV6-4; J: TRBJ1-5; CDR3: ASSEGRNQPQH
V: TRBV29-1; J: TRBJ2-6; CDR3: SVAATVPGANVLT
V: TRBV14; J: TRBJ2-3; CDR3: ASSQVPGKDTQY
V: TRBV6-6; J: TRBJ1-2; CDR3: AIKGDTANYGYT
V: TRBV18; J: TRBJ1-5; CDR3: ASSPLPQGKGQPQH
V: TRBV3-1/TRBV3-2; J: TRBJ2-1; CDR3: ASSPRRTGEYNEQF
V: TRBV3-1/TRBV3-2; J: TRBJ2-1; CDR3: ASSMQGGKYNEQF
V: TRBV6-5; J: TRBJ2-1; CDR3: ASSRLAGNEQF
V: TRBV28; J: TRBJ1-2; CDR3: ASRPSPPNYGYT
V: TRBV18; J: TRBJ1-3; CDR3: ASSPDSPYSGNTIY
V: TRBV7-8; J: TRBJ2-5; CDR3: ASSSRRLLALQETQY
V: TRBV2; J: TRBJ2-1; CDR3: ASRADQGATYNEQF
V: TRBV5-1; J: TRBJ1-1; CDR3: ASSRGQMNTEAF
V: TRBV15; J: TRBJ1-6; CDR3: ATSREQNSPLH
V: TRBV3-1/TRBV3-2; J: TRBJ2-1; CDR3: ASSQDWGLRNEQF
V: TRBV19; J: TRBJ1-6; CDR3: ASSTSGHLSPLH
V: TRBV7-2; J: TRBJ1-1; CDR3: ASSLVGGPNTEAF
V: TRBV28; J: TRBJ2-2; CDR3: ASSLQLPGTSGAGELF
V: TRBV4-3; J: TRBJ1-1; CDR3: ASSQDLAGLNTEAF
V: TRBV7-2; J: TRBJ1-5; CDR3: ASSLDGSRGRPQH
V: TRBV9; J: TRBJ2-1; CDR3: ASSVGYSGQRLYNEQF
V: TRBV3-1/TRBV3-2; J: TRBJ1-4; CDR3: ASSQAATNEKLF
V: TRBV18; J: TRBJ1-6; CDR3: ASSPRDRGLSSYNSPLH
V: TRBV29-1; J: TRBJ1-4; CDR3: SAGTGRNEKLF
V: TRBV28; J: TRBJ1-1; CDR3: ASSLRNTEAF
V: TRBV10-1; J: TRBJ1-1; CDR3: ASRDGSGGEAF
V: TRBV29-1; J: TRBJ1-1; CDR3: SVESRGRAF
V: TRBV28; J: TRBJ1-4; CDR3: ASSPQGLYEKLF
V: TRBV4-2; J: TRBJ2-1; CDR3: ASSQSGSGEDYEQF